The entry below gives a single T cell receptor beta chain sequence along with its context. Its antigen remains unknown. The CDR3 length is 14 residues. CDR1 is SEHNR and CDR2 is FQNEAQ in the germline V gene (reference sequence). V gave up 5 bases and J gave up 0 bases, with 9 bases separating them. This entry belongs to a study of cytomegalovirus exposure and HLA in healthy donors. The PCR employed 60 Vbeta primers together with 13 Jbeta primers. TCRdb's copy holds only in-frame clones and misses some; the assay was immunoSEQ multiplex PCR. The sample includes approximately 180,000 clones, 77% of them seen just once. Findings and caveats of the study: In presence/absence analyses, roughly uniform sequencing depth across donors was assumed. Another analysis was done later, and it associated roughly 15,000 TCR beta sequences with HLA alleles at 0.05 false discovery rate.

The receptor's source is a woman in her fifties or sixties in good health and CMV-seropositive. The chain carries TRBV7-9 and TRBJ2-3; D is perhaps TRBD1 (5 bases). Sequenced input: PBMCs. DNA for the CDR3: TGTGCCAGCAGCCACGACAGAAGCACAGATACGCAGTATTTT. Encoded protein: CASSHDRSTDTQYF.